These 10 T cell receptor beta chains originate from one sample sequenced in a study of T cells after yellow fever vaccination. TCRdb reprocessed the 5' RACE reads via MiXCR and lists one record per CDR3 protein. The table has about 580,000 distinct CDR3 sequences, roughly a sixth seen once. The starting material was PBMCs, obtained 5 days after the first yellow fever vaccination. Source of these receptors: a man aged 18 to 29 who received the YFV17D yellow fever vaccine.

The V and J genes are TRBV10-3 and TRBJ2-7; 7 bases line up with TRBD1. Trimming took 3 bases from V and 6 from J; bases not matched to a gene: 8. The germline CDR1 and CDR2 sequences are ENHRY and SYGVKD. The CDR3 is 14 amino acids. CDR3 sequence reads: CAISDLKQGSEQYV. The CDR3 DNA is TGTGCCATCAGTGACCTCAAACAGGGGTCCGAGCAGTACGTC.

This clonotype turned up a few times. V usage is TRBV25-1 and J usage is TRBJ1-1; D remains ambiguous. CDR1 is MGHDK and CDR2 is SYGVNS in the germline V gene. Between the trimmed V and J ends, which lost 4 bases and 3 bases, there was a span of 9 bases. The CDR3 loop spans 13 amino acids. CDR3 coding DNA: TGTGCCAGCAGTGTTGGGAGAGACACTGAAGCTTTCTTT. Translation gives CASSVGRDTEAFF.

This clonotype has just a few counts. The rearrangement uses TRBV20-1 and TRBJ2-3; no firm D call. The CDR3 consists of 13 residues. Germline lookup yields CDR1 DFQATT and CDR2 SNEGSKA (reference sequence). V was clipped by 3 bases and J by 1 base, with 8 bases between them. CDR3 DNA: TGCAGTGCTAGTGGACGGGGCACAGATACGCAGTATTTT. This codes for CSASGRGTDTQYF.

The chain has TRBV6-5 and TRBJ2-2; TRBD2 matches at 12 bases. Germline values: CDR1 MNHEY, CDR2 SVGAGI. The CDR3 totals 16 residues. The junction had 8 bases not matched to a gene; V was cut back by 6 bases and J by 6 bases. DNA for the CDR3: TGTGCCAGCAGCTATCTAGCGGGGGGGCCGTCCGGGGAGCTGTTTTTT. This codes for CASSYLAGGPSGELFF.

This chain joins TRBV6-1 and TRBJ2-1; D is perhaps TRBD2 (5 bases). This CDR3 has 14 amino acids. Trimming left V 6 bases short and J 9 bases short, with 18 bases between. CDR1 is MNHNS and CDR2 is SASEGT in the germline V gene. CDR3 region: CASRLASGAGEQFF. DNA for the CDR3: TGTGCCAGCAGACTGGCGTCGGGCGCGGGTGAGCAGTTCTTC.

In DNA, the CDR3 is TGTGCCAGCAGCTTAGTGGGGGCAGGCAATCAGCCCCAGCATTTT. Protein: CASSLVGAGNQPQHF. The genes are TRBV7-9 and TRBJ1-5, with a tentative D call TRBD1 (6 bases). The CDR3 is 15 amino acids. CDR1 and CDR2 from the germline V gene are SEHNR and FQNEAQ (reference sequence). V shed 1 base and J shed 2 bases, with 9 bases lying between them.

The chain has TRBV30 and TRBJ2-7; possibly TRBD1 for D (5 bases). There are 15 residues in the CDR3. Trimming stripped 0 bases from V and 3 bases from J, with 15 bases between. Looked up from germline, CDR1 is GTSNPN and CDR2 is SVGIG (reference sequence). The CDR3 coding sequence is TGTGCCTGGAGTGTAGCCGAGGACAATGGCTACGAGCAGTACTTC. Its protein product is CAWSVAEDNGYEQYF.

This clonotype showed up many times. The rearrangement links TRBV5-1 to TRBJ1-5; 9 bases fit TRBD1. The CDR3 totals 16 residues. Germline assignment: CDR1 SGHRS and CDR2 YFSETQ. With V trimmed by 0 bases and J by 7 bases, 8 bases remained unmatched. Here the CDR3 DNA reads TGCGCCAGCAGCTTGGTCCCGACAGGGGGACAGCAGCCCCAGCATTTT. Its translation: CASSLVPTGGQQPQHF.

This clonotype was observed many times. The genes are TRBV20-1 and TRBJ2-2; D assignment may be TRBD1 or TRBD2 (5 bases each). Trimming took 3 bases from V and 0 from J, leaving 14 bases between them. Germline loops: CDR1 DFQATT, CDR2 SNEGSKA (reference sequence). The CDR3 runs 16 residues. CDR3 loop: CSASGGGRANTGELFF. In nucleotides, the CDR3 is TGCAGTGCTAGTGGTGGGGGACGTGCGAACACCGGGGAGCTGTTTTTT.

The rearrangement joins TRBV12-3 or TRBV12-4 to TRBJ2-4; D assignment may be TRBD1 or TRBD2 (5 bases each). CDR3 length equals 15 residues. V was shortened by 3 bases and J by 0 bases, with 9 bases between the two germline ends. The CDR3 region is CASSLGEIAKNIQYF. In DNA, the CDR3 is TGTGCCAGCAGTTTGGGGGAAATAGCCAAAAACATTCAGTACTTC.